The present TCR beta chain was sequenced within a study of blood T cell repertoires in COVID-19 (TCRdb year 2020). Some background on the complete study: The collaborator samples originated in the United States, Italy and Spain and spanned the acute and convalescent phases of COVID-19. A freely available public database, intended as a resource for researchers studying the immune response to SARS-CoV-2, is where the repertoires were released. The prospective study material was composed of cDNA or gDNA derived from T cells, B-cell-depleted T cells, or PBMCs. Samples were obtained from the ongoing ImmuneRACE study (first 160 participants) and from about 1,300 subjects provided by 6 global collaborators. HLA class I and class II types, where available, came from metadata supplied by the sample provider rather than from assay-based typing. Sample metadata almost always included a de-identified subject ID, COVID-19 status, age in years and sex. Deeply sampled blood TCRbeta repertoires from subjects exposed to, actively infected with, or recovered from COVID-19 were included in the dataset. Paper-wide results and their limitations: How much clinical and demographic metadata was included differed by source and by participant, and the metadata was provided uncurated.

The cysteine opens and the phenylalanine closes a CDR3 of 14 amino acids. Of all the DNA, just the CDR3 is kept, 42 bases in frame from base 1. In the germline V gene, CDR1 corresponds to SNHLY and CDR2 to FYNNEI. V sheds 7 bases and J sheds 2 bases, leaving 13 bases between their ends. One collaborating source in Seattle enrolled patients while the patients were actively infected and followed the patients over time throughout the course of disease. Whole blood was collected in K2EDTA tubes by collaborating institutions according to the institutions' own protocols. For TCRbeta analysis, collaborators shipped samples as frozen whole blood, isolated PBMCs, or DNA extracted from either of those sample types. TCRbeta CDR3 regions were amplified from genomic DNA using the immunoSEQ Assay, a bias-controlled multiplex PCR. On the authors' methods: Nucleated cell counts per sample were estimated from amplification of reference gene primers within the assay. To quantify the absolute abundance of each unique TCRbeta CDR3 rearrangement, sequence reads were collapsed and filtered. Productive Simpson clonality was computed per sample as the square root of Simpson's diversity index over productive rearrangements. TCRdb provides this immuneACCESS table in a form limited to in-frame rearrangements. Some clones are lacking; in checked studies, under half of them reflect an unresolved V gene, and why the rest are absent is not known. V and J calls and clone size come straight from that table; D and trimming were deduced from the DNA. The sample table contains under 100,000 clones; only one count was recorded for approximately 91% of them. Approximately 5.4% of the sample is taken by the ten largest.

Worth noting for this clone: Its antigen is still unknown. Base qualities are not provided; no much larger clone lies one nucleotide away.

This sequence uses TRBV2 and TRBJ2-3, with TRBD2 perhaps the D gene, on 6 matching bases. The sample comprised peripheral blood. The origin of this receptor is a man aged 60-69 years with COVID-19, enrolled during active disease. The sequence in DNA is TGTGCCAGCAAAGGTAGCGGAAACACAGATACGCAGTATTTT. This yields the protein CASKGSGNTDTQYF.